The 11 T cell receptor beta chains below come from one sample, sequenced in a study of OX40 agonist ivuxolimab in advanced cancers. The data were produced by immunoSEQ multiplex PCR, yet TCRdb's version contains in-frame clones alone and is incomplete. Of fewer than 80,000 clones detected, 89% appear once; the ten largest clones hold 12%. The sample consisted of CD4+ or CD8+ T cells sorted from blood, taken in a trial of the OX40 agonist ivuxolimab. The source is an adult with an advanced solid tumor such as melanoma, head and neck, liver or kidney cancer.

The table lists this clone with a count of one. The chain has TRBV7-9 and TRBJ1-2, with TRBD1 matching 7 bases. V dropped 5 bases and J dropped 3; count of bases not matched to a gene: 6. Germline loops: CDR1 SEHNR, CDR2 FQNEAQ (reference sequence). This CDR3 spans 14 amino acids. CDR3 sequence (DNA): TGTGCCAGCAGCCATCGGGACAGTTACTATGGCTACACCTTC. Translated, it gives CASSHRDSYYGYTF. Combining the CDR3 with reference TRBV7-9 and TRBJ1-2 gives the whole variable domain DTGVSQNPRHKITKRGQNVTFRCDPISEHNRLYWYRQTLGQGPEFLTYFQNEAQLEKSRLLSDRFSAERPKGSFSTLEIQRTEQGDSAMYLCASSHRDSYYGYTFGSGTRLTVV.

The chain links TRBV29-1 to TRBJ2-7; D ambiguous. The length of the CDR3 is 12 residues. Germline V gene sequence: CDR1 SQVTM, CDR2 ANQGSEA. Trimming removed 6 bases from V and 1 base from J, with 10 bases in between. The CDR3: CSVTKDSYEQYF. The DNA of the CDR3 is TGCAGCGTGACGAAAGATTCCTACGAGCAGTACTTC.

This sequence joins TRBV7-9 and TRBJ1-1; D perhaps matches TRBD1 (6 bases). The CDR3 covers 16 residues. The germline V gene has CDR1 SEHNR and CDR2 FQNEAQ (reference sequence). Trimming took off 2 bases at V and 6 bases at J, with 19 bases between the two ends. CDR3 sequence reads: CASSLIFGQGRAEAFF. The CDR3 DNA reads as TGTGCCAGCAGCTTAATCTTCGGGCAGGGGCGGGCTGAAGCTTTCTTT.

V usage is TRBV5-1 and J usage is TRBJ2-7; 7 positions match TRBD1. CDR1 is SGHRS, CDR2 YFSETQ, per germline. CDR3 length: 17 amino acids. The ends lost 4 bases at V and 2 bases at J; junction bases unmatched: 15. The CDR3 reads CASSPTGNPGATYEQYF. The DNA of the CDR3 is TGCGCCAGCAGCCCGACAGGGAACCCAGGAGCTACCTACGAGCAGTACTTC.

The gene calls are TRBV18 and TRBJ2-2, with 14 nucleotides matching TRBD2. Trimming took 2 bases from V and 8 from J; bases not matched to a gene: 13. CDR3 length: 19 residues. The germline CDR1 and CDR2 sequences are KGHSH and LQKENI. CDR3 loop: CASSPSGLAGVEHLGELFF. CDR3 in DNA: TGTGCCAGCTCACCATCGGGACTAGCGGGAGTGGAGCACCTGGGGGAGCTGTTTTTT.

This chain uses TRBV6-1 with TRBJ2-2; TRBD2 matches 8 bases. This CDR3 is 13 amino acids long. CDR1 and CDR2 (germline): MNHNS, SASEGT. V shed 7 bases, J shed 4 bases, and the junction held 2 bases outside the gene matches. CDR3: CASTGTSTGELFF. CDR3 sequence (DNA): TGTGCCAGCACCGGGACTAGCACCGGGGAGCTGTTTTTT.

By frequency in the sample, this clone is medium-sized. The V and J genes are TRBV6-5 and TRBJ2-2; the match to TRBD2 covers 9 bases. The CDR3 has 14 residues. The trim removed 7 bases at V and 1 base at J, leaving 1 base unmatched. CDR1 MNHEY and CDR2 SVGAGI come from the germline V gene. For the CDR3, the DNA is TGTGCCAGCATGCGGGGGGGGAACACCGGGGAGCTGTTTTTT. It encodes CASMRGGNTGELFF.

This clone appeared a single time. The chain recombines TRBV7-8 with TRBJ1-2; 7 positions match TRBD1. The V segment lost 5 bases and the J segment 1 base; nucleotides outside the gene matches: 7. This CDR3 is 15 amino acids long. The V gene's germline CDR1 is SGHVS and CDR2 FQNEAQ. The CDR3 spells CASSDRTGRNYGYTF. CDR3 DNA sequence: TGTGCCAGCAGCGATCGGACAGGACGTAACTATGGCTACACCTTC.

This clone is a singleton in its sample. J is TRBJ2-1 and V is TRBV28; 10 bases are a match to TRBD2. CDR3 size: 15 residues. The germline CDR1 and CDR2 sequences are MDHEN and SYDVKM. The trim removed 7 bases at V and 5 bases at J, leaving 8 bases unmatched. The CDR3 coding sequence is TGTGCCAGCACCATAGCGGGAGGAACAAACAATGAGCAGTTCTTC. This encodes CASTIAGGTNNEQFF.

The J gene is TRBJ2-7, the V gene TRBV15, with 12 bases aligning to TRBD2. CDR1 and CDR2 (germline): LNHNV, YYDKDF (reference sequence). CDR3 length equals 15 residues. V was clipped by 5 bases and J by 4 bases; unmatched bases: 6. The CDR3 coding sequence is TGTGCCACCAGCCAATTGACTAGCGGGGGTTACGAGCAGTACTTC. Translating gives CATSQLTSGGYEQYF.

This chain connects TRBV7-9 to TRBJ1-2; 7 bases match TRBD1. Germline assignment: CDR1 SEHNR and CDR2 FQNEAQ (reference sequence). The V segment lost 1 base and the J segment 10 bases; nucleotides outside the gene matches: 6. The CDR3 covers 13 residues. The CDR3 region has the DNA TGTGCCAGCAGCTTAGGGACAGGAGTTGCCTACACCTTC. Translated, it gives CASSLGTGVAYTF.